This TCR beta chain was profiled in a study of T cell responses to AZD1222 COVID-19 vaccine. Points on this clone: As yet, its antigen is unknown.

Study outcomes and limitations: Increases in Spike-specific TCR breadth and depth were seen after two AZD1222 doses.

The CDR3 length is 13 residues. Trimming left V 2 bases short and J 5 bases short, with 9 bases between. Germline-derived CDR1 and CDR2 are SEHNR and FQNEAQ (reference sequence). Assay used: immunoSEQ multiplex PCR; TCRdb lists only in-frame clones, some missing. Here the sample spans 150,000 or so clones, about 90% being singletons. This specimen was peripheral blood, taken 28 days after the second AZD1222 dose. The rearrangement links TRBV7-9 to TRBJ1-1; D not resolved. This clonotype originated in an adult who received the AZD1222 COVID-19 vaccine. The CDR3 protein is CASSLIRATEAFF. Written as DNA, the CDR3 is TGTGCCAGCAGCTTAATCCGGGCGACTGAAGCTTTCTTT.